This T cell receptor beta chain came from a study of neurological immune-mediated disorders. Looking at the study overall: Of the 34 patients with multiple sclerosis, roughly 30 had relapsing-remitting MS, whereas the remaining 3 had secondary progressive MS.

Study-level points and caveats: No sharing of CDR3 amino acid sequences was observed among expanded clones across subjects, suggesting private repertoires in all groups.

This clonotype was observed at least ten times. Antigen unknown. The authors made cDNA by 5'RACE with 10-nucleotide random UMIs. TCRdb re-derived calls from the 5' RACE reads in MiXCR, one entry per CDR3 protein. The repertoire holds 65,000 to 90,000 distinct CDR3 sequences, with approximately 5% as singletons. Material: PBMCs. The receptor's source is a woman aged 25 to 39 with multiple sclerosis.

The chain's CDR3 is CASSSVRAGELFF. DNA of the CDR3: TGTGCCAGCAGTTCGGTGAGGGCCGGGGAGCTGTTTTTT. The V call is TRBV27, the J call TRBJ2-2; D perhaps matches TRBD2 (5 bases). The CDR3 has 13 residues. Germline-derived CDR1 and CDR2 are MNHEY and SMNVEV (reference sequence). V was pared by 4 bases and J by 6 bases, with 9 bases between.